The entry that follows covers one T cell receptor (beta chain) sequence. Its antigen is still unknown. Next came a second PCR, run for roughly 6 to 11 cycles, which used a sample-barcoded 5' primer along with a J-beta primer mix. TCRdb ran MiXCR on the 5' RACE reads and lists one entry per CDR3 protein. The profile shows 650,000 to 1,000,000 distinct CDR3 sequences, roughly 46% of them singletons. The data were obtained in a study of blood T cells in healthy people across ages. Germline V lookup: CDR1 MDHEN, CDR2 SYDVKM. Trimming took 6 bases from V and 0 from J; bases not matched to a gene: 14. The CDR3 spans 18 residues. Notes on the study in general: Older age coincided with a roughly linear decline in TCR beta diversity per million T cells.

The source material was blood. This receptor was identified in a man at least 80 years old in good health. This chain joins TRBV28 and TRBJ2-7; 10 bases are shared with TRBD1. This CDR3 is CASRVDRGKWSDSYEQYF. The CDR3, as DNA: TGTGCCAGCAGGGTGGACAGGGGGAAGTGGAGTGACTCCTACGAGCAGTACTTC.